What follows are 23 T cell receptor beta chains derived from one specimen sequenced in a study of blood T cell repertoires in COVID-19. The protocol was immunoSEQ multiplex PCR, while the TCRdb copy is restricted to in-frame clones and leaves out a portion. The sample holds about 310,000 clones, around 90% seen once. Sequencing was performed on peripheral blood. The receptor source for this set is a woman in her thirties or forties with COVID-19, enrolled during active disease.

The chain couples TRBV7-6 to TRBJ1-2; D perhaps matches TRBD1 (5 bases). Germline loops: CDR1 SGHVS, CDR2 FNYEAQ. The length of the CDR3 is 14 residues. The V end lost 5 bases, the J end lost 7 bases, and 17 bases lay between the germline ends. CDR3 region: CASSLSGGGPGYTF. The DNA of the CDR3 is TGTGCCAGCAGCCTTTCCGGGGGAGGGCCTGGCTACACCTTC.

The chain joins TRBV7-2 to TRBJ2-2, with D tentatively TRBD2 (5 bases). Trimming removed 5 bases from V and 3 bases from J, with 16 bases in between. The germline gives CDR1 SGHTA, CDR2 FQGNSA. CDR3 size: 16 residues. The CDR3 sequence is CASSTALGWDTGELFF. For the CDR3, the DNA is TGTGCCAGCAGCACCGCACTAGGGTGGGACACCGGGGAGCTGTTTTTT.

The V gene is TRBV18, the J gene TRBJ1-1, with 8 bases lining up with TRBD1. Germline V CDR1 and CDR2: KGHSH, LQKENI. The V gene end was trimmed by 7 bases and the J gene end by 3 bases; junction bases not matched to a gene: 7. The CDR3 runs 14 residues. The CDR3 DNA is TGTGCCAGCTTTTCAGACAGGGGTGACACTGAAGCTTTCTTT. This codes for CASFSDRGDTEAFF. Variable domain in full (rest from reference TRBV18 and TRBJ1-1): NAGVMQNPRHLVRRRGQEARLRCSPMKGHSHVYWYRQLPEEGLKFMVYLQKENIIDESGMPKERFSAEFPKEGPSILRIQQVVRGDSAAYFCASFSDRGDTEAFFGQGTRLTVV.

This clone was found once. The chain combines TRBV7-9 with TRBJ2-1; D is undetermined. Germline V lookup: CDR1 SEHNR, CDR2 FQNEAQ (reference sequence). V was clipped by 0 bases and J by 6 bases, with 3 bases between them. This CDR3 comprises 12 residues. The CDR3 sequence is CASSLAANEQFF. CDR3 in DNA: TGTGCCAGCAGCTTAGCAGCCAATGAGCAGTTCTTC. The full variable domain, in which reference TRBV7-9 and TRBJ2-1 provide the parts outside the CDR3, is DTGVSQNPRHKITKRGQNVTFRCDPISEHNRLYWYRQTLGQGPEFLTYFQNEAQLEKSRLLSDRFSAERPKGSFSTLEIQRTEQGDSAMYLCASSLAANEQFFGPGTRLTVL.

The chain recombines TRBV28 with TRBJ2-7; 9 positions match TRBD1. Per germline, CDR1 MDHEN and CDR2 SYDVKM. V lost 6 bases, J lost 0 bases, and 6 bases stayed unmatched. This CDR3 is built from 15 residues. CDR3 sequence reads: CASRDQTGGSYEQYF. Here the CDR3 DNA reads TGTGCCAGCAGGGATCAGACAGGGGGCTCCTACGAGCAGTACTTC.

The chain couples TRBV15 to TRBJ1-4; no clear D gene. Trimming pared 3 bases from V and 5 bases from J, leaving 13 bases between. Germline loops: CDR1 LNHNV, CDR2 YYDKDF (reference sequence). The CDR3 covers 15 residues. This CDR3 reads CATSRTTGGNEKLFF. CDR3 nucleotide sequence: TGTGCCACCAGCAGGACGACCGGCGGAAATGAAAAACTGTTTTTT.

The genes are TRBV6-5 and TRBJ1-2, with D perhaps TRBD1 (6 bases). Trimming stripped 6 bases from V and 3 bases from J, with 11 bases between. The germline V gene encodes CDR1 MNHEY and CDR2 SVGAGI. The length of the CDR3 is 13 residues. The CDR3 loop reads CASSRGADYGYTF. CDR3 sequence (DNA): TGTGCCAGCAGCCGGGGGGCGGACTATGGCTACACCTTC.

The CDR3 spells CASSFDLGQPNSPLHF. CDR3 in DNA: TGTGCCAGCAGTTTCGACCTAGGACAGCCTAATTCACCCCTCCACTTT. The gene calls are TRBV6-2 or TRBV6-3 and TRBJ1-6; TRBD1 might be the D (6 bases). In germline, CDR1 is MNHEY, CDR2 SVGEGT. V lost 4 bases to trimming and J lost 6 bases, with 16 bases between them. The CDR3 is made up of 16 amino acids.

The J gene is TRBJ1-4, the V gene TRBV21-1. TRBV21-1 is a pseudogene locus. The length of the CDR3 is 13 residues. The CDR3 spells CASSKERGEKLFF. For the CDR3, the DNA is TGTGCCAGCAGCAAAGAACGGGGAGAAAAACTGTTTTTT.

The gene calls are TRBV18 and TRBJ2-1; D not certain. The CDR3 has 16 residues. The germline V and J ends were trimmed by 3 bases and 0 bases, with 12 bases remaining between them. Per germline, CDR1 KGHSH and CDR2 LQKENI. CDR3 protein: CASSPPSRSSYNEQFF. DNA for the CDR3: TGTGCCAGCTCACCGCCCTCGAGGAGCTCCTACAATGAGCAGTTCTTC.

The chain carries TRBV10-3 and TRBJ2-7; the match to TRBD2 covers 9 bases. Germline V CDR1 and CDR2: ENHRY, SYGVKD. The CDR3 spans 15 residues. J lost 3 bases, V lost 7 bases, and 10 bases had no gene match. The CDR3 coding sequence is TGTGCCATCATGAATAGCGGGGGCTATGGCTACGAGCAGTACTTC. It translates to CAIMNSGGYGYEQYF.

The V and J genes are TRBV7-2 and TRBJ2-5; 11 bases line up with TRBD1. Per germline, CDR1 SGHTA and CDR2 FQGNSA. The J segment lost 5 bases and the V segment lost 8 bases, leaving 10 bases of the junction unmatched. CDR3 length: 15 residues. Here the CDR3 DNA reads TGTGCCAGCCTGACGGGGACAGGGGGTTCGGAGACCCAGTACTTC. This codes for CASLTGTGGSETQYF. Variable domain in full (rest from reference TRBV7-2 and TRBJ2-5): GAGVSQSPSNKVTEKGKDVELRCDPISGHTALYWYRQSLGQGLEFLIYFQGNSAPDKSGLPSDRFSAERTGGSVSTLTIQRTQQEDSAVYLCASLTGTGGSETQYFGPGTRLLVL.

The V gene is TRBV25-1, the J gene TRBJ1-2; D is undetermined. V lost 5 bases, J lost 4 bases, and 11 bases lay in between. Germline V lookup: CDR1 MGHDK, CDR2 SYGVNS. This CDR3 has 13 amino acids. In DNA, the CDR3 is TGTGCCAGCAGTACCCTGGGGAGCTATGGCTACACCTTC. Encoded protein: CASSTLGSYGYTF.

The rearrangement uses TRBV29-1 and TRBJ2-3; 10 bases match TRBD2. CDR3 length: 16 residues. Germline lookup yields CDR1 SQVTM and CDR2 ANQGSEA. The ends lost 4 bases at V and 1 base at J; junction bases unmatched: 8. Here the CDR3 DNA reads TGCAGCGTTGCCCCAGGGAGCGGGAGGGGCACAGATACGCAGTATTTT. It is translated as CSVAPGSGRGTDTQYF.

CDR3 nucleotide sequence: TGTGCCAGCAGCTCCGCTCGGGACACTAACTATGGCTACACCTTC. Translated: CASSSARDTNYGYTF. The genes are TRBV7-9 and TRBJ1-2; maybe TRBD1 (6 bases). Per germline, CDR1 SEHNR and CDR2 FQNEAQ (reference sequence). The V end lost 4 bases, the J end lost 0 bases, and 12 bases lay between the germline ends. The CDR3 length is 15 residues.

This chain links TRBV2 with TRBJ2-1; unclear D gene. The CDR3 totals 13 residues. V was pared by 3 bases and J by 0 bases, with 3 bases between. The V gene's germline CDR1 is SNHLY and CDR2 FYNNEI. In nucleotides, the CDR3 is TGTGCCAGCAGTGAGAGCTCCTACAATGAGCAGTTCTTC. Protein product: CASSESSYNEQFF.

This clone is a singleton in its sample. This chain joins TRBV6-5 and TRBJ1-1, with D tentatively TRBD1 (6 bases). The CDR3 loop spans 15 amino acids. Looked up from germline, CDR1 is MNHEY and CDR2 is SVGAGI. V lost 2 bases and J 4 bases, leaving 14 bases between the germline ends. CDR3 nucleotide sequence: TGTGCCAGCAGTTACCCCCGGGCAGGGGCCACTGAAGCTTTCTTT. Protein: CASSYPRAGATEAFF.

This chain joins TRBV28 and TRBJ2-3; no firm D call. Between the trimmed V and J ends, which lost 5 bases and 5 bases, there was a span of 5 bases. The CDR3 is 11 residues long. CDR1 is MDHEN, CDR2 SYDVKM, per germline. The CDR3: CASSGRDTQYF. For the CDR3, the DNA is TGTGCCAGCAGTGGTAGAGATACGCAGTATTTT.

The rearrangement uses TRBV11-2 and TRBJ2-6, with a possible D match to TRBD2 (6 bases). Germline CDR1 SGHAT, CDR2 FQNNGV. Trimming removed 5 bases from V and 2 bases from J, with 10 bases in between. CDR3 length: 15 residues. CDR3 protein: CASSAPGAGANVLTF. The CDR3 nucleotides read TGTGCCAGCAGCGCACCGGGGGCTGGGGCCAACGTCCTGACTTTC.

The rearrangement joins TRBV2 to TRBJ2-1, with no clear D. The V and J ends lost 5 bases and 0 bases respectively, with 11 bases between them. Germline V gives CDR1 SNHLY, CDR2 FYNNEI. CDR3 length equals 15 residues. CDR3 bases: TGTGCCAGCAGTACGCTTGAGAGCTCCTACAATGAGCAGTTCTTC. Encoded protein: CASSTLESSYNEQFF.

The CDR3 loop is CASSSPGTSGTSYNEQFF. CDR3 sequence (DNA): TGTGCCAGCAGCTCCCCCGGGACTAGCGGGACCTCCTACAATGAGCAGTTCTTC. This chain joins TRBV5-5 and TRBJ2-1; 13 bases are a match to TRBD2. CDR1 and CDR2 from the germline V gene are SGHKS and YYEKEE (reference sequence). This CDR3 is 18 amino acids long. V shed 3 bases and J 0 bases; nucleotides not matched to a gene: 6.

This chain uses TRBV7-2 with TRBJ2-7; 8 bases match TRBD2. The V and J ends lost 5 bases and 5 bases, in that order; junction bases with no gene match: 14. This CDR3 is built from 16 residues. Germline CDR1 SGHTA, CDR2 FQGNSA. The CDR3 here is CASSPRTSGGSHEQYF. CDR3 DNA: TGTGCCAGCAGCCCCCGGACCAGCGGGGGTAGCCACGAGCAGTACTTC.

This chain links TRBV24-1 with TRBJ2-5, with D possibly TRBD1 on 5 matching bases. V was cut by 8 bases and J by 0 bases, with 12 bases left in between. The CDR3 loop spans 14 amino acids. CDR1 and CDR2 from the germline V gene are KGHDR and SFDVKD. The CDR3, as DNA: TGTGCCACCAAAGGGGTCGGATACCAAGAGACCCAGTACTTC. This gives the protein CATKGVGYQETQYF.